This T cell receptor beta chain emerged from a study of T cell changes during pregnancy in multiple sclerosis. CDR3 length equals 14 residues. V lost 6 bases and J lost 2, with 13 bases in between. Germline CDR1 MNHNS, CDR2 SASEGT. Produced via immunoSEQ multiplex PCR; TCRdb's table is partial and in-frame only. The profile shows some 99,000 clones, 93% of them singletons. Sequenced here: peripheral blood, sampled after pregnancy. V usage is TRBV6-1 and J usage is TRBJ2-5; weak D call: TRBD1 (6 bases). The receptor was isolated from a female donor with multiple sclerosis, enrolled in a pregnancy study. DNA for the CDR3: TGTGCCAGCAGCCCAGACAGGTTTCAAGAGACCCAGTACTTC. Protein sequence: CASSPDRFQETQYF.